The clone carrying this TCR beta chain was seen a single time. As yet, its antigen is unknown. The protocol attached unique molecular identifiers to individual cDNA molecules. In TCRdb, the 5' RACE reads were re-called with MiXCR into one record per CDR3 protein. The table records tens of thousands of distinct CDR3 sequences, around 13% of them present only once. The record originates from a study of early T cells in non-severe SARS-CoV-2 infection. Study summary: Sequencing of unsorted whole blood was done on bulk RNA, leaving chains unpaired. Broader study findings: Database matching using VDJdb favored anti-spike CD8 responses, with private and CD4 specificities left missing.

This clonotype originated in an adult who was a healthcare worker with PCR-confirmed SARS-CoV-2 infection or an uninfected control (not recorded which). Sequencing was performed on whole blood.

CDR3 DNA sequence: TGTGCCAGCAGTACAGGGACCCGGGAAACGCAGTATTTT. Translated: CASSTGTRETQYF. This sequence joins TRBV6-2 or TRBV6-3 and TRBJ2-3; D may be TRBD1 (6 bases). This CDR3 comprises 13 residues. Per the germline V gene, CDR1 is MNHEY and CDR2 is SVGEGT. Trimming took off 5 bases at V and 9 bases at J, with 15 bases between the two ends.